This entry lists 23 T cell receptor beta chains sequenced from one sample in a study of glioma-infiltrating T cells. Amplification of TCR alpha and beta CDR3 regions from RNA used iRepertoire nested multiplex PCR. TCRdb re-analysed the multiplex PCR reads in MiXCR, keeping a single row per CDR3 protein. The repertoire consists of about 180,000 distinct CDR3 sequences, with approximately 40% occurring once and the leading ten covering around 5.2%. Sequenced: glioma tissue, nonneoplastic brain tissue, or PBMCs (not recorded which). The receptor source for this set is a human donor with low-grade glioma or glioblastoma, undergoing nonglioma brain surgery, or in good health (not recorded which).

Many counts were recorded for this clonotype. The rearrangement links TRBV5-4 to TRBJ1-1; TRBD1 might be the D (6 bases). Germline values: CDR1 SGHNT, CDR2 YYREEE (reference sequence). V dropped 3 bases and J dropped 10 bases, with 16 bases sitting between them. The CDR3 is made up of 13 amino acids. As DNA, the CDR3 is TGTGCCAGCAGCTGGCACAGGGAGGGCGTAGCTTTCTTT. The encoded protein is CASSWHREGVAFF.

This chain uses TRBV5-1 with TRBJ2-1, with 8 bases identical to TRBD1. The CDR3 contains 15 residues. The trim removed 0 bases at V and 5 bases at J, leaving 4 bases unmatched. Germline loops: CDR1 SGHRS, CDR2 YFSETQ. The CDR3 DNA sequence: TGCGCCAGCAGCTTGGAGGAGACAGGGGACAATGAGCAGTTCTTC. Its translation is CASSLEETGDNEQFF.

In regard to this clonotype: Possible read error: a much larger clone is one base away. The rearrangement links TRBV28 to TRBJ2-3; 10 bases map to TRBD2. The CDR3 covers 15 residues. Germline CDR1 and CDR2: MDHEN and SYDVKM. The CDR3 DNA is TGTGCCAGCAGTTTGGCTAGCGGGAGTGCAGATAAGCAGTATTTT. Translation: CASSLASGSADKQYF.

Details on this clonotype: An end of the junction does not agree with germline; a read error may underlie this. V and J are TRBV6-2 or TRBV6-3 and TRBJ2-7; the D gene could be TRBD1 or TRBD2 (5 bases each). In germline, CDR1 is MNHEY, CDR2 SVGEGT. The CDR3 is 11 residues long. The CDR3 bases are TGTGCCACCTCAAGGGACGGCGAGGAGTACTTC. Protein: CATSRDGEEYF.

With regard to this clonotype: One end of the junction is discordant with germline, which a read error may explain. The chain employs TRBV20-1 and TRBJ2-7, with D uncertain. The CDR3 runs to 12 residues. CDR1 is DFQATT and CDR2 is SNEGSKA in the germline V gene (reference sequence). The CDR3 sequence: CSASSRAYEQCF. The CDR3 bases are TGCAGTGCTAGTTCGAGAGCCTACGAGCAGTGCTTC.

The chain is built from TRBV5-1 and TRBJ2-5; 7 bases match TRBD2. The germline V gene has CDR1 SGHRS and CDR2 YFSETQ. With 2 bases clipped from V and 3 bases from J, the junction kept 4 bases outside the gene matches. The length of the CDR3 is 14 residues. The CDR3 region is CASSLPSGEETQYF. The CDR3 DNA reads as TGCGCCAGCAGCTTACCTAGCGGTGAAGAGACCCAGTACTTC.

The sample holds a few counts of this clonotype. The V call is TRBV2, the J call TRBJ2-7; possible D gene TRBD1, 5 bases. CDR1 and CDR2 from the germline V gene are SNHLY and FYNNEI. V lost 6 bases to trimming and J lost 0 bases, with 9 bases between them. This CDR3 has 13 residues. The CDR3 region is CASRTDSSYEQYF. The CDR3 DNA is TGTGCCAGCAGGACTGACAGCTCCTACGAGCAGTACTTC.

This clonotype was observed many times. The gene calls are TRBV20-1 and TRBJ2-1; 9 bases align to TRBD2. V dropped 6 bases and J dropped 4; count of bases not matched to a gene: 10. This CDR3 has 15 residues. Germline CDR1 reads DFQATT; CDR2 reads SNEGSKA (reference sequence). The DNA of the CDR3 is TGCAGTGCGCCCCTTGGGACTAGCAGATACAATGAGCAGTTCTTC. Translated, it gives CSAPLGTSRYNEQFF.

Concerning this clonotype itself: A much larger clone lies one base from this, so it may be a read error. The chain employs TRBV7-2 and TRBJ1-6; D remains ambiguous. CDR1 and CDR2 from the germline V gene are SGHTA and FQGNSA. The CDR3 runs to 15 residues. The CDR3 DNA reads as TGTGCCAGCAGTCCCGAAGGAGGGAGTGATTTCGCGTCCAGCTTT. Amino acid sequence: CASSPEGGSDFASSF.

For this clonotype: The junction does not match germline at one end; this may be a read error. V is TRBV2 and J is TRBJ2-2; D is perhaps TRBD1 (6 bases). This CDR3 spans 16 amino acids. Germline CDR1 is SNHLY and CDR2 is FYNNEI. Here the CDR3 DNA reads TGTGCCAGCAGGACCCCCGGGACAACGAACACCGGGGAGCTGCTTTTT. Amino acids: CASRTPGTTNTGELLF.

This clonotype was counted between two and nine times. The chain has TRBV3-1 and TRBJ1-2; unclear D gene. V was shortened by 0 bases and J by 12 bases, with 17 bases between the two germline ends. The germline V gene has CDR1 LGHDT and CDR2 YNNKEL (reference sequence). This CDR3 is built from 14 residues. The CDR3 sequence: CASSQDVTASIHTF. The CDR3 DNA sequence: TGTGCCAGCAGCCAAGACGTGACGGCGTCTATTCACACCTTC.

This clonotype was seen a single time. The J gene is TRBJ2-7, the V gene TRBV28; 14 bases align to TRBD2. Germline lookup yields CDR1 MDHEN and CDR2 SYDVKM. The CDR3 consists of 15 residues. The V gene end was trimmed by 8 bases and the J gene end by 8 bases; junction bases not matched to a gene: 11. The CDR3 coding sequence is TGTGCCAGCCTACCCGGGACTAGCGGGAGTAGTAAGCAGTACTTC. Translation: CASLPGTSGSSKQYF. Using reference TRBV28 and TRBJ2-7 for the parts outside the CDR3, the full variable domain is DVKVTQSSRYLVKRTGEKVFLECVQDMDHENMFWYRQDPGLGLRLIYFSYDVKMKEKGDIPEGYSVSREKKERFSLILESASTNQTSMYLCASLPGTSGSSKQYFGPGTRLTVT.

In its sample, this clonotype was seen many times. The rearrangement uses TRBV6-6 and TRBJ2-7; TRBD1 matches at 7 bases. After removal of 0 bases from V and 9 bases from J, the junction contained 11 bases not matched to a gene. The germline V gene encodes CDR1 MNHNY and CDR2 SVGAGI (reference sequence). The CDR3 loop spans 15 amino acids. CDR3 sequence reads: CASSYSGTELRGQYF. The DNA for the CDR3 is TGTGCCAGCAGTTACTCCGGGACAGAGCTACGAGGGCAGTACTTC.

The V gene is TRBV12-3 or TRBV12-4, the J gene TRBJ2-1; D may be TRBD2 (6 bases). The CDR3 consists of 15 residues. The V gene lost 4 bases and the J gene lost 1 base, with 11 bases spanning the gap. The CDR3 nucleotides read TGTGCCAGCAGTTGGAGTAGCGGTTCCTACAATGAGCAGTTCTTC. This sequence encodes CASSWSSGSYNEQFF.

The CDR3 nucleotides are TGTGCCAGCAGCTTAGAAGGGTCCAATGGTCGGGAGCAGTACTTC. Translation gives CASSLEGSNGREQYF. The V gene is TRBV7-2, the J gene TRBJ2-7; no clear D. Germline assignment: CDR1 SGHTA and CDR2 FQGNSA. Trimming cost V 1 base and J 7 bases, with 17 bases left between them. The CDR3 spans 15 residues.

This clonotype was seen many times. The chain combines TRBV2 with TRBJ2-3; TRBD2 matches 10 bases. The CDR3 extends over 15 amino acids. The junction had 11 bases not matched to a gene; V was cut back by 2 bases and J by 12 bases. CDR1 is SNHLY, CDR2 FYNNEI, per germline. DNA for the CDR3: TGTGCCAGCAGTGAAACTAGCGGGACGCCAGCACAACAGTATTTT. It translates to CASSETSGTPAQQYF.

The rearrangement links TRBV24-1 to TRBJ2-5; D is perhaps TRBD2 (6 bases). Trimming left V 5 bases short and J 2 bases short, with 14 bases between. The germline V gene has CDR1 KGHDR and CDR2 SFDVKD. This CDR3 comprises 15 residues. CDR3: CATSVRGGQQETQYF. The CDR3 DNA reads as TGTGCCACCAGTGTCCGGGGAGGTCAACAAGAGACCCAGTACTTC.

Ten or more counts support this clonotype. The gene calls are TRBV6-1 and TRBJ2-1; TRBD2 aligns across 7 bases. The CDR3 runs 15 residues. V lost 0 bases and J lost 8; bases outside the gene matches: 7. Germline CDR1 and CDR2: MNHNS and SASEGT. The CDR3 nucleotides are TGTGCCAGCAGTGAAGCGCGGGAGTTTAGCCATGAGCAGTTCTTC. Translating it yields CASSEAREFSHEQFF.

This clonotype has a handful of counts. V usage is TRBV7-8 and J usage is TRBJ2-1; 14 bases agree with TRBD2. The CDR3 totals 17 residues. CDR1 is SGHVS and CDR2 is FQNEAQ in the germline V gene. Trimming removed 3 bases from V and 7 bases from J; junction bases left unmatched: 8. In DNA, the CDR3 is TGTGCCAGCAGCTTCGGACTAGCGGGAGGTCGACGGAATGAGCAGTTCTTC. Translation: CASSFGLAGGRRNEQFF.

As regards this clonotype: This may be a read error: a much more frequent sequence differs by one nucleotide. CDR3 coding DNA: TGCAGTGCTAGAGATGGGGTATCGGGAGGAAACCGCAATGAGCAGTTCTTC. It encodes CSARDGVSGGNRNEQFF. The chain employs TRBV20-1 and TRBJ2-1; 7 nucleotides align to TRBD2. The length of the CDR3 is 17 residues. V shed 0 bases, J shed 6 bases, and the junction held 14 bases outside the gene matches. CDR1 and CDR2 from the germline V gene are DFQATT and SNEGSKA (reference sequence).

Concerning this clonotype: A read error is possible here, since a much larger clone lies one base away. The conserved final phenylalanine or tryptophan is absent from the CDR3, which likely points to a read error. The chain combines TRBV5-4 with TRBJ2-7, with D hard to call. The CDR3 extends over 12 amino acids. The germline CDR1 and CDR2 sequences are SGHNT and YYREEE (reference sequence). V was shortened by 5 bases and J by 6 bases, with 12 bases between the two germline ends. CDR3 residues: CASSSQGGEQYC. CDR3 DNA sequence: TGTGCCAGCAGTTCTCAAGGCGGCGAGCAGTACTGC.

The V and J genes are TRBV20-1 and TRBJ2-7, with D possibly matching TRBD1 (6 bases). The CDR3 loop spans 14 amino acids. V gave up 6 bases and J gave up 0 bases, with 15 bases separating them. Germline lookup yields CDR1 DFQATT and CDR2 SNEGSKA (reference sequence). The CDR3 reads CSAQLDRSSYEQYF. The CDR3 DNA follows: TGCAGTGCCCAGCTCGACAGGAGCTCCTACGAGCAGTACTTC.

Remarks on this clonotype: The missing conserved phenylalanine or tryptophan at the end of this CDR3 makes a read error likely. The chain joins TRBV10-3 to TRBJ2-5; no clear D. Per germline, CDR1 ENHRY and CDR2 SYGVKD. The CDR3 has 13 amino acids. The chain's CDR3 is CAISKSGQETQYL. The CDR3 DNA follows: TGTGCCATCAGTAAGTCAGGTCAAGAGACCCAGTACTTA.